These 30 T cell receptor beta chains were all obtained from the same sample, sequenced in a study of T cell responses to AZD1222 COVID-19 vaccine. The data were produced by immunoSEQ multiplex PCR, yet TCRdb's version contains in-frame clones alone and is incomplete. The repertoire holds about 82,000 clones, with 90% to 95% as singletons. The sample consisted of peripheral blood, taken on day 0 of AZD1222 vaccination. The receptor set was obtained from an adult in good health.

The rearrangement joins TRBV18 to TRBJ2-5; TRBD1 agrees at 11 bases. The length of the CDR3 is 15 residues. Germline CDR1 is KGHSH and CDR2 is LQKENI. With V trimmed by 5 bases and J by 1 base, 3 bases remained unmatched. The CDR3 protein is CASSSGTGGQETQYF. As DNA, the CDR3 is TGTGCCAGCTCATCCGGGACAGGGGGCCAAGAGACCCAGTACTTC.

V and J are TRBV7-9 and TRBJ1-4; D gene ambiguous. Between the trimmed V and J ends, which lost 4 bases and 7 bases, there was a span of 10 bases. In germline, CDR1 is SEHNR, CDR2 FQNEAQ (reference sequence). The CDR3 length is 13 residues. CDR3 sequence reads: CASSSSRVEKLFF. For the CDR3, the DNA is TGTGCCAGCAGCTCCAGTAGGGTTGAAAAACTGTTTTTT. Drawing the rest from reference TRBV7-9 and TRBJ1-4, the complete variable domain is DTGVSQNPRHKITKRGQNVTFRCDPISEHNRLYWYRQTLGQGPEFLTYFQNEAQLEKSRLLSDRFSAERPKGSFSTLEIQRTEQGDSAMYLCASSSSRVEKLFFGSGTQLSVL.

The CDR3 region has the DNA TGTGCCAGCAGCTTAGACTATTCGGGGAATCAGCCCCAGCATTTT. Protein: CASSLDYSGNQPQHF. The chain carries TRBV7-2 and TRBJ1-5; D unclear. The germline V and J ends were trimmed by 1 base and 4 bases, with 11 bases remaining between them. The length of the CDR3 is 15 residues. Germline CDR1 SGHTA, CDR2 FQGNSA.

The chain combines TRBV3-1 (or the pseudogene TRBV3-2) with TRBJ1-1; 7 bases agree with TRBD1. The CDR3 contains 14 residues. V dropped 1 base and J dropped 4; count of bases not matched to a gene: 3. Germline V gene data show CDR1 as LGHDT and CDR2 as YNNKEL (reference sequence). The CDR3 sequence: CASSQVSGGTEAFF. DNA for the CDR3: TGTGCCAGCAGCCAAGTTTCAGGGGGCACTGAAGCTTTCTTT.

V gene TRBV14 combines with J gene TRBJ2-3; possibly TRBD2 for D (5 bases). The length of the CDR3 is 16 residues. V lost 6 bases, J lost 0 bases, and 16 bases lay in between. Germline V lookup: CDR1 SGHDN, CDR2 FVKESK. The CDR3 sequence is CASSPPSGSSTDTQYF. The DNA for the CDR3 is TGTGCCAGCAGTCCCCCCAGCGGATCTAGCACAGATACGCAGTATTTT.

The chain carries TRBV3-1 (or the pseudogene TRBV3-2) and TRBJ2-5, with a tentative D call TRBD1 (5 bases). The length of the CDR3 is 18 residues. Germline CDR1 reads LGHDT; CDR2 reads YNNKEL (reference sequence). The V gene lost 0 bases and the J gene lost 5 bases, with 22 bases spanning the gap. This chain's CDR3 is CASSQDRAVRELKETQYF. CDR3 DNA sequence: TGTGCCAGCAGCCAAGATCGGGCCGTCAGGGAACTTAAGGAGACCCAGTACTTC.

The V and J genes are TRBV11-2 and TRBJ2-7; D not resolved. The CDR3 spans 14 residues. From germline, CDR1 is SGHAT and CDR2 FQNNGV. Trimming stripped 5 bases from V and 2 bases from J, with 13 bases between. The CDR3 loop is CASSAPDSAYEQYF. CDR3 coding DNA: TGTGCCAGCAGCGCACCGGATTCTGCCTACGAGCAGTACTTC.

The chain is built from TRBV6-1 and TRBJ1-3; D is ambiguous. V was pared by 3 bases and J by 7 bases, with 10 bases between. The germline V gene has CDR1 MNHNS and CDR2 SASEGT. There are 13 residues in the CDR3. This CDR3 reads CASSDGQANTIYF. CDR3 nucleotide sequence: TGTGCCAGCAGTGACGGGCAGGCCAACACCATATATTTT.

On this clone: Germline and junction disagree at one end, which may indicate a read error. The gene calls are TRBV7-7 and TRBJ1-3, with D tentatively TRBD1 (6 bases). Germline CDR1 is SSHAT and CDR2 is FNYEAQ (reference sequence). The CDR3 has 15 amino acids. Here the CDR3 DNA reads TGTGCTAGCAGCTTAGAAGGGGGGGGTGGAAACACCATATATTTT. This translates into CASSLEGGGGNTIYF.

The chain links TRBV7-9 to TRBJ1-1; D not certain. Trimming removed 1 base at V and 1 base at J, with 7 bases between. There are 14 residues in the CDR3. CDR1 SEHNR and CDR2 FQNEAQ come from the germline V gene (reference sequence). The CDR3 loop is CASSLGQENTEAFF. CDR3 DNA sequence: TGTGCCAGCAGCTTAGGGCAGGAGAACACTGAAGCTTTCTTT. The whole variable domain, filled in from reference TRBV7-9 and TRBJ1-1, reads DTGVSQNPRHKITKRGQNVTFRCDPISEHNRLYWYRQTLGQGPEFLTYFQNEAQLEKSRLLSDRFSAERPKGSFSTLEIQRTEQGDSAMYLCASSLGQENTEAFFGQGTRLTVV.

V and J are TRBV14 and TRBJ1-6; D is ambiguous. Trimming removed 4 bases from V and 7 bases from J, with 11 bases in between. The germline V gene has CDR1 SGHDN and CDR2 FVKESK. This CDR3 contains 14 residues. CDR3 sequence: CASSLRTGNSPLHF. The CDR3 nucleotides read TGTGCCAGCAGCCTGAGGACGGGGAATTCACCCCTCCACTTT.

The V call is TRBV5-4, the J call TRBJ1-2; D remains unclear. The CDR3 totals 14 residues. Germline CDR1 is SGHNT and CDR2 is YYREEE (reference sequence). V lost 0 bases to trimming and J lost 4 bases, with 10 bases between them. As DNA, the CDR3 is TGTGCCAGCAGCTTGGAGGCAGCCGCCTATGGCTACACCTTC. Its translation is CASSLEAAAYGYTF.

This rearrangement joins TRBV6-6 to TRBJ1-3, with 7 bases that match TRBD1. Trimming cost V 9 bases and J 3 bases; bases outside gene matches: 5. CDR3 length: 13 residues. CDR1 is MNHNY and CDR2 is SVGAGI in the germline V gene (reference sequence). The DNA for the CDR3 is TGTGCCAGTGTCCAGGGGGGTGGAAACACCATATATTTT. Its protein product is CASVQGGGNTIYF.

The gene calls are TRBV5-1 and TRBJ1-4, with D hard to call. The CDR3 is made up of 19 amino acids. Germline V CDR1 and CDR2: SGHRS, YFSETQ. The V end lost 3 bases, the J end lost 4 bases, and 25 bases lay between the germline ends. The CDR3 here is CASSSMRRESGQDNEKLFF. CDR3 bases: TGCGCCAGCAGCTCCATGCGGAGAGAGAGCGGGCAGGATAATGAAAAACTGTTTTTT.

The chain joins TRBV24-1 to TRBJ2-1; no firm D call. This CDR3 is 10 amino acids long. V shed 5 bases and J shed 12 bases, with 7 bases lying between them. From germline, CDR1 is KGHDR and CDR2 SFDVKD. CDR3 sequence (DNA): TGTGCCACCAGTGGCCCCGGGCAGTTCTTC. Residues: CATSGPGQFF.

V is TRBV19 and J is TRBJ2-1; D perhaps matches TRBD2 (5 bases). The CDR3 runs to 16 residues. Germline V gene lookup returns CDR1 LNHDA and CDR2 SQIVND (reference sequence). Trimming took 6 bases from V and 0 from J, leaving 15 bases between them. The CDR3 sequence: CASRRGAVSSYNEQFF. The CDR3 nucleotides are TGTGCCAGTAGGCGAGGAGCGGTTAGCTCCTACAATGAGCAGTTCTTC.

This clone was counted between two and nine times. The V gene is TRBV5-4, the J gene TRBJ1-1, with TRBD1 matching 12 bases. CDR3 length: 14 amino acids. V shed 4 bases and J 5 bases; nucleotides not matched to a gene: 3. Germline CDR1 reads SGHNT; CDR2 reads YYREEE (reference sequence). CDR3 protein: CASSGGQGATEAFF. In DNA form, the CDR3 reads TGTGCCAGCAGCGGGGGACAGGGGGCGACTGAAGCTTTCTTT.

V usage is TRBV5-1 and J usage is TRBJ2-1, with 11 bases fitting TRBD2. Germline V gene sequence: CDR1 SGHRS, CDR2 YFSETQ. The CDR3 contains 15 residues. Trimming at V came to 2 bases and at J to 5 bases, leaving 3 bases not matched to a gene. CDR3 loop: CASSFPSGGNNEQFF. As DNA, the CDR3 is TGCGCCAGCAGCTTCCCTAGCGGGGGGAACAATGAGCAGTTCTTC.

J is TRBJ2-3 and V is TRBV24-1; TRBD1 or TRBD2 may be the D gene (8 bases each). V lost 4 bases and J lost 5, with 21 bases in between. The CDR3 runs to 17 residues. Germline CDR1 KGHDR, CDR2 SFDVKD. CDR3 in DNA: TGTGCCACCAGTGACGACAGGGGCGGGGGGCGTGGAGATACGCAGTATTTT. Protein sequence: CATSDDRGGGRGDTQYF.

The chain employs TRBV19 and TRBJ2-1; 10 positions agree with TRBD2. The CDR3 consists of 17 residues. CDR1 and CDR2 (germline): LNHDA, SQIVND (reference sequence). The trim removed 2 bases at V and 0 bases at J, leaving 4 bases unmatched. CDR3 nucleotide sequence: TGTGCCAGTAGTATATCTAGCGGGAGAAGCTCCTACAATGAGCAGTTCTTC. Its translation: CASSISSGRSSYNEQFF.

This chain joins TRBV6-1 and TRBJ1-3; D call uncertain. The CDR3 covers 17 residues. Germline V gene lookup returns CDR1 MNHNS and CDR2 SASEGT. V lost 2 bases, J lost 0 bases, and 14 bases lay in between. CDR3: CASSERARSFSGNTIYF. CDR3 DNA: TGTGCCAGCAGTGAACGTGCCCGATCGTTCTCTGGAAACACCATATATTTT.

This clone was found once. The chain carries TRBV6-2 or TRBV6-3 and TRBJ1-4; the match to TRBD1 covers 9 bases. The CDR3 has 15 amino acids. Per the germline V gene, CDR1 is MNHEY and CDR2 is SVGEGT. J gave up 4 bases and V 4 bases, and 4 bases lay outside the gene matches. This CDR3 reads CASSSGQGNNEKLFF. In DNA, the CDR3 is TGTGCCAGCAGTTCCGGACAGGGGAATAATGAAAAACTGTTTTTT.

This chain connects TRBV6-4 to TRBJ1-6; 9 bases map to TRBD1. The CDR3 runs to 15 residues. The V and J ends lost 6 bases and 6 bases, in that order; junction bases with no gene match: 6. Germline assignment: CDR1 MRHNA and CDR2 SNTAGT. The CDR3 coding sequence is TGTGCCAGCAGGACAGGGGGGAAAATTAATTCACCCCTCCACTTT. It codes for CASRTGGKINSPLHF.

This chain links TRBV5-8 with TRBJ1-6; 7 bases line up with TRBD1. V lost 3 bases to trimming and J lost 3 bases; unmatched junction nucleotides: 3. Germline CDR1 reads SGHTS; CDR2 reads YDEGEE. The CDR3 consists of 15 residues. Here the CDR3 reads CASSSRDSYNSPLHF. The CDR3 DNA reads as TGTGCCAGCAGCTCAAGGGACAGCTATAATTCACCCCTCCACTTT.

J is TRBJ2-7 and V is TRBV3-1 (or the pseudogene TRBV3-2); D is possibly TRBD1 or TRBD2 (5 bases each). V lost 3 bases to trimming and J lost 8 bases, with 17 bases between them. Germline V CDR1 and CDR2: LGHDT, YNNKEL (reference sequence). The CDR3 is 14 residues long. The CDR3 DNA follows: TGTGCCAGCAGCCACCCAGGGAGCCCTTACAAGCAGTACTTC. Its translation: CASSHPGSPYKQYF.

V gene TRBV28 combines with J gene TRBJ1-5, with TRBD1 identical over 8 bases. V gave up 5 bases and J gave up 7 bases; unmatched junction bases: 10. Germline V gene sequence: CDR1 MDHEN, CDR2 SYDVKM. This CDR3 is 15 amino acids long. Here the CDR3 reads CASSLLQGARQPQHF. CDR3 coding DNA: TGTGCCAGCAGTCTACTTCAGGGGGCCCGGCAGCCCCAGCATTTT.

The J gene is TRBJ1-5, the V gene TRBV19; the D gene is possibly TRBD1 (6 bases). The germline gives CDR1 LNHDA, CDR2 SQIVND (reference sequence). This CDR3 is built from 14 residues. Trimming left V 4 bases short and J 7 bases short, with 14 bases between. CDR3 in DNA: TGTGCCAGTAGTACCCCGGGGGGCGGGCAGCCCCAGCATTTT. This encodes CASSTPGGGQPQHF.

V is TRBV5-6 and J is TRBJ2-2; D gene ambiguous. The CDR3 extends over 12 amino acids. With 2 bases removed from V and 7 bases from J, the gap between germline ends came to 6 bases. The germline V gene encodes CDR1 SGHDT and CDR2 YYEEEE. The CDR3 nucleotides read TGTGCCAGCAGCTTCCTGGGCGGGGAGCTGTTTTTT. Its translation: CASSFLGGELFF.

The CDR3 sequence is CASSFHTSTDTQYF. CDR3 sequence (DNA): TGTGCCAGCAGTTTCCATACTAGCACAGATACGCAGTATTTT. The chain combines TRBV27 with TRBJ2-3; D is undetermined. Germline V gene data show CDR1 as MNHEY and CDR2 as SMNVEV (reference sequence). The V and J ends lost 3 bases and 0 bases respectively, with 7 bases between them. The CDR3 has 14 residues.

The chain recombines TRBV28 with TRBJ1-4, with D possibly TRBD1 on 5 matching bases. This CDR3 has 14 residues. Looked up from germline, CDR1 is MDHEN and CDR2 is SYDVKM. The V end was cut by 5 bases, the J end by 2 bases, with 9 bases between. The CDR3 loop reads CASSPGGTNEKLFF. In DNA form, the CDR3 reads TGTGCCAGCAGTCCCGGGGGGACTAATGAAAAACTGTTTTTT.